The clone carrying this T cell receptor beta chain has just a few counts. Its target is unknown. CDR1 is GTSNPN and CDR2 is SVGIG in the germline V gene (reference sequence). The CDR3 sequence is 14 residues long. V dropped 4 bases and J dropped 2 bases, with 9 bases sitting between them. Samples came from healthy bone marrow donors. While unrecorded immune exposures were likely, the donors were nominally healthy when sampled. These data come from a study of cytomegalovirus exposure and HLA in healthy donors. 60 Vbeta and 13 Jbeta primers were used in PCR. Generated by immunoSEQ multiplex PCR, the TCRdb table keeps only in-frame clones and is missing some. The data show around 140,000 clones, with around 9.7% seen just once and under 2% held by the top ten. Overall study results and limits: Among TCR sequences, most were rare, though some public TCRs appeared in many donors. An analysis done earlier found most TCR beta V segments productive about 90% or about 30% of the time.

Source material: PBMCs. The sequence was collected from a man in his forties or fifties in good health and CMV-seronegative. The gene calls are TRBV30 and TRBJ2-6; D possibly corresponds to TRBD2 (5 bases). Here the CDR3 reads CAWTWTAGANVLTF. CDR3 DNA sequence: TGTGCCTGGACCTGGACTGCTGGGGCCAACGTCCTGACTTTC.